This T cell receptor beta chain was sequenced during a study of blood T cell repertoires in COVID-19. The CDR3 runs to 15 residues. V was pared by 4 bases and J by 4 bases, with 13 bases between. CDR1 is SGHVS, CDR2 FQNEAQ, per germline. Categorization into cohorts depended on clinical history that participants reported. Method: immunoSEQ multiplex PCR; TCRdb's copy keeps in-frame clones and lacks some. The sample has 150,000 to 200,000 clones; about 77% are singletons. Sequenced material: PBMCs or T cells enriched from blood (not recorded which). J is TRBJ2-2 and V is TRBV7-8, with a weak D call TRBD2 (6 bases). This receptor was taken from a woman in her forties or fifties with acute COVID-19. Here the CDR3 DNA reads TGTGCCAGCAGCTCCCCAGGGCGGGGCACCGGGGAGCTGTTTTTT. Residues: CASSSPGRGTGELFF.